The 27 T cell receptor beta chains below come from one sample, sequenced in a study of shared clonotypes between healthy human individuals. The repertoire was sequenced with immunoSEQ multiplex PCR; TCRdb's copy has only in-frame clones and lacks some. The sample lists roughly 1,000,000 clones; around 82% were seen once. Sequenced sample: memory CD4+ T cells from PBMCs. The subset here: CD45RA-negative fraction. The receptors shown here come from a man between 18 and 35 years old in good health. Some clones in this sample may be carry-over from other donors' samples.

V gene TRBV21-1 combines with J gene TRBJ2-7; TRBD1 was called by the table and not checked on the DNA. TRBV21-1 is given as a pseudogene. This CDR3 contains 16 residues. The CDR3 sequence: CASSKERLGHTKEQYF. The CDR3 coding sequence is TGTGCCAGCAGCAAAGAAAGGCTGGGACACACCAAAGAGCAGTACTTC.

The chain links TRBV4-1 to TRBJ2-1; a weak D match, TRBD2 (5 bases). Germline-derived CDR1 and CDR2 are MGHRA and YSYEKL. Trimming left V 2 bases short and J 8 bases short, with 19 bases between. CDR3 length: 16 amino acids. The CDR3 loop reads CASSQTGRRNGDEQFF. CDR3 nucleotides: TGCGCCAGCAGCCAAACGGGTCGGAGGAATGGCGATGAGCAGTTCTTC.

V usage is TRBV5-5 and J usage is TRBJ1-1; D not certain. CDR3 size: 13 residues. Between the trimmed V and J ends, which lost 0 bases and 6 bases, there was a span of 9 bases. Germline CDR1 reads SGHKS; CDR2 reads YYEKEE (reference sequence). The DNA for the CDR3 is TGTGCCAGCAGCTTGGAGGTAACCTCTGAAGCTTTCTTT. Translation gives CASSLEVTSEAFF.

The V and J genes are TRBV5-1 and TRBJ2-2; TRBD2 matches at 8 bases. The CDR3 covers 16 residues. The germline CDR1 and CDR2 sequences are SGHRS and YFSETQ. The ends lost 4 bases at V and 4 bases at J; junction bases unmatched: 9. In DNA form, the CDR3 reads TGCGCCAGCAGCCCCGGGGGGGTTCCGACCACCGGGGAGCTGTTTTTT. Translation gives CASSPGGVPTTGELFF.

This chain joins TRBV7-8 and TRBJ2-7; TRBD1 matches 9 bases. This CDR3 is built from 15 residues. Trimming at V came to 5 bases and at J to 5 bases, leaving 10 bases not matched to a gene. Germline assignment: CDR1 SGHVS and CDR2 FQNEAQ. The CDR3 sequence is CASSRPGQGIHEQYF. For the CDR3, the DNA is TGTGCCAGCAGCCGCCCGGGACAGGGAATTCACGAGCAGTACTTC.

This clone has only one observation. V gene TRBV2 combines with J gene TRBJ2-7; D gene ambiguous. CDR1 is SNHLY, CDR2 FYNNEI, per germline. V was clipped by 5 bases and J by 0 bases, with 11 bases between them. This CDR3 is 14 amino acids long. As DNA, the CDR3 is TGTGCCAGCAGTAGCGTTTCGACCTCCTACGAGCAGTACTTC. It translates to CASSSVSTSYEQYF.

The chain is built from TRBV14 and TRBJ2-3, with 9 bases aligning to TRBD2. Germline CDR1 reads SGHDN; CDR2 reads FVKESK. Germline trimming cut 3 bases from V and 2 bases from J; bases unmatched to any gene: 6. CDR3 length: 16 amino acids. This CDR3 reads CASSQPGGRATDTQYF. In DNA, the CDR3 is TGTGCCAGCAGCCAGCCAGGCGGGAGGGCCACAGATACGCAGTATTTT.

This clone was counted a single time. This chain links TRBV7-8 with TRBJ2-7, with 8 positions matching TRBD2. The CDR3 sequence is 16 residues long. Germline V gives CDR1 SGHVS, CDR2 FQNEAQ. V lost 0 bases and J lost 4; bases outside the gene matches: 8. The CDR3 loop reads CASSLADGGGGYEQYF. In DNA form, the CDR3 reads TGTGCCAGCAGCTTAGCAGACGGGGGGGGAGGGTACGAGCAGTACTTC. The full variable domain, its missing parts supplied by reference TRBV7-8 and TRBJ2-7, is GAGVSQSPRYKVAKRGQDVALRCDPISGHVSLFWYQQALGQGPEFLTYFQNEAQLDKSGLPSDRFFAERPEGSVSTLKIQRTQQEDSAVYLCASSLADGGGGYEQYFGPGTRLTVT.

A word on this clone: With a much larger clone just one base away, this may be a read error. The sample holds other DNA sequences that translate to the same CDR3. CDR3 in amino acids: CASSRQGYGYTF. CDR3 DNA: TGTGCCAGCAGCCGCCAGGGCTATGGCTACACCTTC. This chain uses TRBV14 with TRBJ1-2, with D possibly being TRBD1 (5 bases). V lost 4 bases to trimming and J lost 4 bases, with 7 bases between them. The CDR3 totals 12 residues. Germline V lookup: CDR1 SGHDN, CDR2 FVKESK.

Note on this clone: This could be a read error, since a much larger clone is one nucleotide away. V gene TRBV6-5 combines with J gene TRBJ2-5; D unclear. Germline CDR1 and CDR2: MNHEY and SVGAGI. This CDR3 has 13 amino acids. The germline V and J ends were trimmed by 4 bases and 2 bases, with 8 bases remaining between them. CDR3 DNA sequence: TGTGCCAGCAGTTCCTACAGACAAGAGACCCAGTACTTC. It translates to CASSSYRQETQYF.

This clone was seen only a few times. This rearrangement joins TRBV21-1 to TRBJ2-1; the D segment call TRBD1 is taken from the table without a DNA check. TRBV21-1 is an annotated pseudogene. There are 20 residues in the CDR3. CDR3: CASSKNPRRDTYKIVDEQFF. DNA of the CDR3: TGTGCCAGCAGCAAAAATCCCCGTAGGGACACCTACAAGATTGTGGATGAGCAGTTCTTC.

This clone was detected once. V usage is TRBV11-2 and J usage is TRBJ2-7, with TRBD1 matching 9 bases. The ends lost 4 bases at V and 3 bases at J; junction bases unmatched: 7. The CDR3 has 15 amino acids. Germline V gene sequence: CDR1 SGHAT, CDR2 FQNNGV. As DNA, the CDR3 is TGTGCCAGCAGCTCAGCCAGGGACAGGGACTACGAGCAGTACTTC. This translates into CASSSARDRDYEQYF.

The chain carries TRBV4-3 and TRBJ2-5; D not resolved. Germline V gene lookup returns CDR1 LGHNA and CDR2 YSLEER. This CDR3 comprises 14 residues. V lost 0 bases, J lost 7 bases, and 12 bases lay in between. The CDR3 loop is CASSQERDTGTQYF. Here the CDR3 DNA reads TGCGCCAGCAGCCAAGAACGAGATACTGGGACCCAGTACTTC.

This clone has more than one count but fewer than ten. The V gene is TRBV4-2, the J gene TRBJ2-1; D might be TRBD2 (6 bases). The V end was cut by 3 bases, the J end by 4 bases, with 19 bases between. The CDR3 is 17 residues long. Per the germline V gene, CDR1 is LGHNA and CDR2 is YNFKEQ. The CDR3 spells CASSQEPGEATYNEQFF. CDR3 sequence (DNA): TGTGCCAGCAGCCAGGAACCTGGGGAGGCTACGTACAATGAGCAGTTCTTC.

The chain combines TRBV27 with TRBJ1-2; tentatively, D is TRBD1 (6 bases). The ends were cut back, 6 bases at V and 8 bases at J, with 13 bases in the middle. Germline lookup yields CDR1 MNHEY and CDR2 SMNVEV (reference sequence). The CDR3 extends over 12 amino acids. In DNA form, the CDR3 reads TGTGCCAGCAGGGACCACAGGGACGGCTACACCTTC. The encoded protein is CASRDHRDGYTF.

The chain combines TRBV2 with TRBJ2-7; D may be TRBD1 (6 bases). The CDR3 is made up of 14 amino acids. V was shortened by 6 bases and J by 3 bases, with 15 bases between the two germline ends. In germline, CDR1 is SNHLY, CDR2 FYNNEI. The CDR3: CASSPGAGVYEQYF. In nucleotides, the CDR3 is TGTGCCAGCAGCCCGGGCGCAGGGGTCTACGAGCAGTACTTC.

This clone was detected once. V is TRBV7-2 and J is TRBJ2-7; no definite D call. This CDR3 comprises 13 residues. V lost 3 bases and J lost 0, with 6 bases in between. CDR1 and CDR2 from the germline V gene are SGHTA and FQGNSA. CDR3 amino acids: CASSLGNSYEQYF. The CDR3 DNA is TGTGCCAGCAGCTTGGGTAACTCCTACGAGCAGTACTTC.

Details on this clone: A read error likely explains this, since a far larger clone differs by one base. Other DNA sequences in the same sample also yield this CDR3. The V gene is TRBV2, the J gene TRBJ1-2; the match to TRBD1 covers 7 bases. The trim removed 9 bases at V and 8 bases at J, leaving 15 bases unmatched. Germline V CDR1 and CDR2: SNHLY, FYNNEI. The CDR3 sequence is 14 residues long. This CDR3 reads CASSQDWTGEGYTF. In DNA form, the CDR3 reads TGTGCCAGTAGTCAAGACTGGACAGGCGAGGGCTACACCTTC.

The chain recombines TRBV19 with TRBJ2-1; 10 bases are shared with TRBD1. J was trimmed by 3 bases and V by 11 bases; bases with no gene match: 7. Germline V gene sequence: CDR1 LNHDA, CDR2 SQIVND (reference sequence). The CDR3 length is 14 residues. CDR3 in amino acids: CAGVGDRGYNEQFF. The CDR3 DNA reads as TGTGCCGGAGTGGGGGACAGGGGCTACAATGAGCAGTTCTTC.

The rearrangement joins TRBV14 to TRBJ2-2; 8 bases match TRBD2. The ends lost 8 bases at V and 6 bases at J; junction bases unmatched: 5. The CDR3 has 13 amino acids. CDR1 is SGHDN, CDR2 FVKESK, per germline. CDR3 region: CASQRLASGELFF. DNA of the CDR3: TGTGCCAGCCAAAGACTAGCGTCCGGGGAGCTGTTTTTT.

The chain recombines TRBV25-1 with TRBJ2-1; 9 bases align to TRBD2. The CDR3 spans 16 residues. V trimming: 6 bases; J trimming: 0 bases; junction bases outside the gene matches: 6. Germline V gene sequence: CDR1 MGHDK, CDR2 SYGVNS. CDR3 coding DNA: TGTGCCAGCAGCTCAAGTAGCGGGGGCTCCTACAATGAGCAGTTCTTC. The encoded protein is CASSSSSGGSYNEQFF.

This chain links TRBV2 with TRBJ1-1; no firm D call. Trimming removed 6 bases from V and 1 base from J, with 15 bases in between. This CDR3 has 15 residues. Germline loops: CDR1 SNHLY, CDR2 FYNNEI. This chain's CDR3 is CASSPSRASNTEAFF. In DNA form, the CDR3 reads TGTGCCAGCAGCCCCTCGAGGGCGTCGAACACTGAAGCTTTCTTT.

The gene calls are TRBV27 and TRBJ1-5; TRBD1 might be the D (5 bases). CDR1 and CDR2 from the germline V gene are MNHEY and SMNVEV (reference sequence). The CDR3 sequence is 15 residues long. Trimming pared 6 bases from V and 5 bases from J, leaving 17 bases between. As DNA, the CDR3 is TGTGCCAGCAGCATAAGGGCCCAAGGGGATCAGCCCCAGCATTTT. It codes for CASSIRAQGDQPQHF.

This clone was found a few times. This rearrangement joins TRBV7-9 to TRBJ1-3, with D perhaps TRBD1 (6 bases). CDR3 length equals 14 residues. Trimming shortened V by 3 bases and J by 4 bases, and 10 bases separated the two germline ends. From germline, CDR1 is SEHNR and CDR2 FQNEAQ (reference sequence). The CDR3 DNA reads TGTGCCAGCAGCTTTTGGGGGCCCGGAAACACCATATATTTT. This codes for CASSFWGPGNTIYF.

The rearrangement joins TRBV5-5 to TRBJ1-1; D is unclear. V was cut by 4 bases and J by 0 bases, with 13 bases left in between. In germline, CDR1 is SGHKS, CDR2 YYEKEE (reference sequence). The length of the CDR3 is 15 residues. The CDR3: CASSSGPSMNTEAFF. In DNA form, the CDR3 reads TGTGCCAGCAGCAGCGGACCGAGCATGAACACTGAAGCTTTCTTT.

The genes are TRBV28 and TRBJ2-7, with 8 bases that match TRBD1. Germline V gives CDR1 MDHEN, CDR2 SYDVKM. The length of the CDR3 is 15 residues. J gave up 5 bases and V 9 bases, and 15 bases lay outside the gene matches. The CDR3 DNA follows: TGTGCCAGTCTCTCGCCGGCAGGGGGCGCGGACGAGCAGTACTTC. It translates to CASLSPAGGADEQYF.

This chain links TRBV29-1 with TRBJ2-1, with D unclear. This CDR3 region has 14 residues. Germline assignment: CDR1 SQVTM and CDR2 ANQGSEA. Trimming cost V 3 bases and J 4 bases, with 13 bases left between them. Written as DNA, the CDR3 is TGCAGCGTTGAGACATCCCCGGCTTACAATGAGCAGTTCTTC. This translates into CSVETSPAYNEQFF.